This T cell receptor (beta chain) was obtained from a study of T cells in Graves' hyperthyroidism and ophthalmopathy. Study results and limitations: Stable hyperthyroidism and ophthalmopathy were separated using 13 V-J signatures.

Regions amplified from RNA transcripts were the TCR beta CDR3 regions. The HTBI primer set was used in a first-round RT-PCR of the TCR CDR3. In TCRdb, the multiplex PCR reads were re-called with MiXCR into one record per CDR3 protein. The repertoire holds over 250,000 distinct CDR3 sequences, roughly an eighth seen once, with almost 35% in the top ten. The sample holds a few counts of this clonotype. Antigen unknown. The clonotype comes from a woman between 40 and 55 years old with Graves' ophthalmopathy. The sample taken for sequencing was blood.

The CDR3 protein is CASSLGTSGQETQYF. The CDR3, as DNA: TGTGCCAGCAGCTTAGGGACTAGCGGACAAGAGACCCAGTACTTC. The V call is TRBV11-1, the J call TRBJ2-5; 10 bases match TRBD2. Germline-derived CDR1 and CDR2 are SGHAT and FQDESV (reference sequence). The CDR3 loop spans 15 amino acids. V dropped 1 base and J dropped 2; count of bases not matched to a gene: 1. The complete variable domain, with remaining parts taken from reference TRBV11-1 and TRBJ2-5, reads EAEVAQSPRYKITEKSQAVAFWCDPISGHATLYWYRQILGQGPELLVQFQDESVVDDSQLPKDRFSAERLKGVDSTLKIQPAELGDSAMYLCASSLGTSGQETQYFGPGTRLLVL.